The present entry profiles one TCR beta chain with its context. The data originate from a study of PD-1 blockade in classical Hodgkin lymphoma. TCRdb's copy holds only in-frame clones and misses some; the assay was immunoSEQ multiplex PCR. The table has about 21,000 clones, more than 80% seen once. There are 15 residues in the CDR3. J gave up 7 bases and V 6 bases, and 10 bases lay outside the gene matches. The germline V gene has CDR1 MNHNS and CDR2 SASEGT. The time point is: cycle 4 day 1 (C4D1), after less than seven weeks of nivolumab. After autologous stem cell transplantation all patients relapsed, and prior brentuximab vedotin exposure differed between cohorts.

Sample: peripheral blood mononuclear cells (PBMCs), taken before the fourth cycle of nivolumab. V is TRBV6-1 and J is TRBJ2-3, with 10 nucleotides matching TRBD2. The origin of this receptor is a human donor with classical Hodgkin lymphoma. The CDR3 DNA sequence: TGTGCCAGCAGACCGCCGGGACTAGCGTCCCATACGCAGTATTTT. It specifies CASRPPGLASHTQYF.